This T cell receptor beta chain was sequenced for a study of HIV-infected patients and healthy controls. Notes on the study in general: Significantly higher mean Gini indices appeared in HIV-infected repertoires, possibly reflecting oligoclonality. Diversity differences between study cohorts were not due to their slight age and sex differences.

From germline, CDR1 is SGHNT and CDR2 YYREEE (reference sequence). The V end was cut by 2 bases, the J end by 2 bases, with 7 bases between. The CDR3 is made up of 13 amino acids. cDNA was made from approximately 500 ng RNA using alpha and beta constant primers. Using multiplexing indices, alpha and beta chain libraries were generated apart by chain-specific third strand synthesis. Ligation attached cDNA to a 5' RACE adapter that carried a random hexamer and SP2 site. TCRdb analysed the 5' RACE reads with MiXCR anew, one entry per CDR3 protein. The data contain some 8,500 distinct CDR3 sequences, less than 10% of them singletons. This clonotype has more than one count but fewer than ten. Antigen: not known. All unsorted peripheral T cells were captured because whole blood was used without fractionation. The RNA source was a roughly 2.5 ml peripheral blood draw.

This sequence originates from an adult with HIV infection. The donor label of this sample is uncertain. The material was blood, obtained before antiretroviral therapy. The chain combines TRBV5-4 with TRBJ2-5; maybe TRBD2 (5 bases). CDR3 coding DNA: TGTGCCAGCAGCTTCGGACTGCAAGAGACCCAGTACTTC. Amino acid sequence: CASSFGLQETQYF.